Following are 30 T cell receptor beta chains from one sample sequenced in a study of shared clonotypes between healthy human individuals. TCRdb's copy holds only in-frame clones and misses some; the assay was immunoSEQ multiplex PCR. The data show 1 million to 1.3 million clones, about 84% seen once. Input material: memory CD4+ T cells from PBMCs. As to subset: CD45RA-negative fraction. The receptor set was obtained from a man aged 18 to 35 in good health. Some clones in this sample may be carry-over from other donors' samples.

This chain uses TRBV7-9 with TRBJ2-2, with D possibly matching TRBD1 (5 bases). V lost 5 bases and J lost 4, with 17 bases in between. Germline V gene sequence: CDR1 SEHNR, CDR2 FQNEAQ (reference sequence). The CDR3 loop spans 16 amino acids. The CDR3 coding sequence is TGTGCCAGCAGCCCGACTCAGACAGAGCTCACCGGGGAGCTGTTTTTT. Encoded protein: CASSPTQTELTGELFF.

The chain has TRBV28 and TRBJ1-2, with D hard to call. Germline CDR1 MDHEN, CDR2 SYDVKM. The CDR3 runs 14 residues. The V and J ends lost 10 bases and 5 bases respectively, with 20 bases between them. The CDR3 loop is CATIHGVGKYGYTF. The CDR3 DNA reads as TGTGCCACCATCCATGGGGTGGGGAAGTATGGCTACACCTTC.

The V and J genes are TRBV28 and TRBJ2-1, with no clear D. The length of the CDR3 is 15 residues. Trimming took 7 bases from V and 0 from J, leaving 13 bases between them. Germline CDR1 is MDHEN and CDR2 is SYDVKM. The CDR3, as DNA: TGTGCCAGCAAGAGACGTGGGATCTCCTACAATGAGCAGTTCTTC. Its translation: CASKRRGISYNEQFF.

V usage is TRBV7-2 and J usage is TRBJ1-2; TRBD1 matches at 11 bases. Germline lookup yields CDR1 SGHTA and CDR2 FQGNSA. CDR3 size: 14 residues. V lost 8 bases to trimming and J lost 5 bases; unmatched junction nucleotides: 7. As DNA, the CDR3 is TGTGCCAGCTCTCGGGACAGGGGGACATATGGCTACACCTTC. Translating it yields CASSRDRGTYGYTF. The full variable domain, in which reference TRBV7-2 and TRBJ1-2 provide the parts outside the CDR3, is GAGVSQSPSNKVTEKGKDVELRCDPISGHTALYWYRQSLGQGLEFLIYFQGNSAPDKSGLPSDRFSAERTGGSVSTLTIQRTQQEDSAVYLCASSRDRGTYGYTFGSGTRLTVV.

V usage is TRBV6-6 and J usage is TRBJ1-2; D not resolved. The CDR3 runs 11 residues. CDR1 is MNHNY and CDR2 is SVGAGI in the germline V gene (reference sequence). Deletions cut 4 bases from V and 5 bases from J, with 5 bases between. CDR3 nucleotide sequence: TGTGCCAGCAGTTCCTTTTATGGCTACACCTTC. It specifies CASSSFYGYTF.

The chain couples TRBV18 to TRBJ2-1; 9 bases fit TRBD1. With V trimmed by 3 bases and J by 8 bases, 8 bases remained unmatched. The CDR3 runs 15 residues. Germline V CDR1 and CDR2: KGHSH, LQKENI. The CDR3: CASSPRQGVGYEQFF. CDR3 in DNA: TGTGCCAGCTCACCCCGACAGGGGGTAGGCTATGAGCAGTTCTTC.

This clone was observed once. The chain carries TRBV4-2 and TRBJ2-5; 11 bases map to TRBD2. This CDR3 has 18 amino acids. The V gene's germline CDR1 is LGHNA and CDR2 YNFKEQ. V lost 4 bases to trimming and J lost 5 bases; unmatched junction nucleotides: 15. The CDR3 DNA reads TGTGCCAGCAGCCTCGCCGGGACTAGCGGCTCGGCTATGGAGACCCAGTACTTC. Its protein product is CASSLAGTSGSAMETQYF.

This clone has only one observation. The chain uses TRBV2 and TRBJ2-1; D not resolved. CDR3 length: 11 residues. CDR1 and CDR2 (germline): SNHLY, FYNNEI. The V and J ends lost 5 bases and 7 bases respectively, with 6 bases between them. The CDR3 here is CASSLANEQFF. DNA for the CDR3: TGTGCCAGCAGTTTAGCAAATGAGCAGTTCTTC.

This clone was counted between two and nine times. The V and J genes are TRBV25-1 and TRBJ1-1; unclear D gene. V lost 8 bases to trimming and J lost 1 base, with 8 bases between them. This CDR3 contains 12 residues. CDR1 MGHDK and CDR2 SYGVNS come from the germline V gene. In DNA form, the CDR3 reads TGTGCCAGCCACAAGGGGAACACTGAAGCTTTCTTT. The encoded protein is CASHKGNTEAFF.

The gene calls are TRBV4-1 and TRBJ1-5; D gene unclear. The CDR3 runs to 15 residues. Trimming removed 3 bases from V and 5 bases from J, with 14 bases in between. The germline CDR1 and CDR2 sequences are MGHRA and YSYEKL. CDR3 protein: CASSQTPGQDQPQHF. The CDR3 coding sequence is TGCGCCAGCAGCCAGACGCCGGGCCAGGATCAGCCCCAGCATTTT.

This chain links TRBV7-2 with TRBJ2-1; unclear D gene. The germline gives CDR1 SGHTA, CDR2 FQGNSA. V shed 3 bases and J shed 4 bases, with 7 bases lying between them. CDR3 length: 13 residues. CDR3 bases: TGTGCCAGCAGCTTGGCGTCATACAATGAGCAGTTCTTC. The encoded protein is CASSLASYNEQFF.

This clone was counted a single time. This chain joins TRBV6-1 and TRBJ2-2; maybe TRBD1 (6 bases). The CDR3 has 17 residues. CDR1 and CDR2 from the germline V gene are MNHNS and SASEGT. Trimming removed 4 bases from V and 0 bases from J, with 15 bases in between. The CDR3 loop is CASSGKTGNPNTGELFF. The CDR3 DNA sequence: TGTGCCAGCAGTGGGAAAACAGGGAATCCGAACACCGGGGAGCTGTTTTTT.

This chain connects TRBV7-2 to TRBJ2-7; no clear D gene. Trimming took 2 bases from V and 3 from J, leaving 14 bases between them. Germline values: CDR1 SGHTA, CDR2 FQGNSA. The CDR3 runs to 15 residues. In DNA, the CDR3 is TGTGCCAGCAGCTTATTCCCCTCCGTGGGCTACGAGCAGTACTTC. This codes for CASSLFPSVGYEQYF. The full variable domain, completed using reference TRBV7-2 and TRBJ2-7, is GAGVSQSPSNKVTEKGKDVELRCDPISGHTALYWYRQSLGQGLEFLIYFQGNSAPDKSGLPSDRFSAERTGGSVSTLTIQRTQQEDSAVYLCASSLFPSVGYEQYFGPGTRLTVT.

The CDR3 sequence: CAISEYPSGNTEAFF. The CDR3 DNA is TGTGCCATCAGTGAGTATCCCTCGGGGAACACTGAAGCTTTCTTT. The chain is built from TRBV10-3 and TRBJ1-1; D is unclear. CDR1 ENHRY and CDR2 SYGVKD come from the germline V gene. The V end was cut by 1 base, the J end by 1 base, with 10 bases between. The CDR3 covers 15 residues.

There are a few counts of this clone. This chain uses TRBV28 with TRBJ1-5, with TRBD1 identical over 7 bases. Germline values: CDR1 MDHEN, CDR2 SYDVKM. J gave up 11 bases and V 5 bases, and 12 bases lay outside the gene matches. The CDR3 extends over 14 amino acids. CDR3 in DNA: TGTGCCAGCAGTCTTCGACAGGGAGCCGGGGCCCAGCATTTT. It yields the protein CASSLRQGAGAQHF.

V gene TRBV11-2 combines with J gene TRBJ2-1; the D gene could be TRBD1 or TRBD2 (5 bases each). The CDR3 sequence is 15 residues long. V gave up 5 bases and J gave up 5 bases, with 16 bases separating them. Germline V gene sequence: CDR1 SGHAT, CDR2 FQNNGV. CDR3 bases: TGTGCCAGCAGCGTTGAGGGACCTTACGACAATGAGCAGTTCTTC. Protein: CASSVEGPYDNEQFF.

This clone was seen only a few times. The CDR3 nucleotides are TGTGCCAGCAGTTCCACAGGGGGCCGAGGAAACACCATATATTTT. Its protein product is CASSSTGGRGNTIYF. The chain employs TRBV6-5 and TRBJ1-3; 9 positions match TRBD1. This CDR3 contains 15 residues. The V gene end was trimmed by 4 bases and the J gene end by 4 bases; junction bases not matched to a gene: 5. CDR1 is MNHEY, CDR2 SVGAGI, per germline.

The chain employs TRBV4-1 and TRBJ1-3; D gene unclear. This CDR3 is 15 amino acids long. The V end lost 1 base, the J end lost 4 bases, and 11 bases lay between the germline ends. Germline V lookup: CDR1 MGHRA, CDR2 YSYEKL. CDR3 region: CASSQVGGAGNTIYF. The CDR3 nucleotides are TGCGCCAGCAGCCAAGTGGGTGGAGCGGGAAACACCATATATTTT.

The chain links TRBV5-4 to TRBJ2-7, with D possibly being TRBD2 (6 bases). CDR3 size: 15 residues. The V gene's germline CDR1 is SGHNT and CDR2 YYREEE (reference sequence). The ends were cut back, 0 bases at V and 2 bases at J, with 12 bases in the middle. The CDR3 sequence is CASSLGLVGTYEQYF. The CDR3 region has the DNA TGTGCCAGCAGCTTGGGACTAGTAGGCACCTACGAGCAGTACTTC. Combining the CDR3 with reference TRBV5-4 and TRBJ2-7 gives the whole variable domain ETGVTQSPTHLIKTRGQQVTLRCSSQSGHNTVSWYQQALGQGPQFIFQYYREEENGRGNFPPRFSGLQFPNYSSELNVNALELDDSALYLCASSLGLVGTYEQYFGPGTRLTVT.

This chain joins TRBV29-1 and TRBJ1-2; D gene uncertain. Germline CDR1 reads SQVTM; CDR2 reads ANQGSEA. Trimming cost V 4 bases and J 4 bases, with 10 bases left between them. The CDR3 has 12 residues. The CDR3 DNA follows: TGCAGCGTTGGTTCGTCGGGCTATGGCTACACCTTC. This translates into CSVGSSGYGYTF.

The chain recombines TRBV7-9 with TRBJ1-5, with 7 bases fitting TRBD1. Trimming took 5 bases from V and 1 from J; bases not matched to a gene: 2. The CDR3 has 14 residues. The V gene's germline CDR1 is SEHNR and CDR2 FQNEAQ (reference sequence). This CDR3 is CASSAGGSNQPQHF. In DNA form, the CDR3 reads TGTGCCAGCAGCGCAGGGGGAAGCAATCAGCCCCAGCATTTT.

This clone showed up many times. The chain is built from TRBV19 and TRBJ1-5; the match to TRBD1 covers 7 bases. From germline, CDR1 is LNHDA and CDR2 SQIVND (reference sequence). J gave up 6 bases and V 5 bases, and 4 bases lay outside the gene matches. This CDR3 has 13 residues. The CDR3: CASSSTGSQPQHF. In DNA form, the CDR3 reads TGTGCCAGTAGTTCGACAGGGAGTCAGCCCCAGCATTTT.

The V and J genes are TRBV18 and TRBJ2-7, with 10 bases lining up with TRBD1. V shed 4 bases and J 3 bases; nucleotides not matched to a gene: 6. The CDR3 is 15 amino acids. Germline V gene data show CDR1 as KGHSH and CDR2 as LQKENI. The CDR3 spells CASSLGTGEGYEQYF. CDR3 in DNA: TGTGCCAGCTCACTCGGGACAGGGGAAGGCTACGAGCAGTACTTC.

The rearrangement links TRBV19 to TRBJ2-1, with D possibly being TRBD2 (5 bases). CDR3 length: 16 residues. Trimming removed 4 bases from V and 7 bases from J, with 20 bases in between. Germline CDR1 reads LNHDA; CDR2 reads SQIVND (reference sequence). The CDR3, as DNA: TGTGCCAGTAGTAGGATTGGGGAAGGACTTCGTAATGAGCAGTTCTTC. The encoded protein is CASSRIGEGLRNEQFF.

Of note for this clone: This sample includes further DNA sequences coding for the same CDR3. The V gene is TRBV7-8, the J gene TRBJ1-5, with D possibly TRBD1 on 5 matching bases. The germline V and J ends were trimmed by 5 bases and 1 base, with 12 bases remaining between them. The germline V gene has CDR1 SGHVS and CDR2 FQNEAQ. The CDR3 has 15 residues. CDR3 residues: CASSHSRVSNQPQHF. Here the CDR3 DNA reads TGTGCCAGCAGCCACAGCAGGGTGAGCAATCAGCCCCAGCATTTT.

The chain combines TRBV25-1 with TRBJ1-3; D not resolved. Trimming removed 3 bases at V and 0 bases at J, with 9 bases between. In germline, CDR1 is MGHDK, CDR2 SYGVNS. CDR3 length: 15 residues. Here the CDR3 reads CASSDLKSSGNTIYF. The CDR3 DNA reads as TGTGCCAGCAGTGACCTAAAGAGCTCTGGAAACACCATATATTTT.

The gene calls are TRBV18 and TRBJ1-1, with TRBD1 as a possible D gene (5 bases). This CDR3 has 14 residues. CDR1 KGHSH and CDR2 LQKENI come from the germline V gene. Deletions cut 4 bases from V and 5 bases from J, with 14 bases between. The CDR3 region has the DNA TGTGCCAGCTCACTACAACCAGGGTTTACTGAAGCTTTCTTT. Its protein is CASSLQPGFTEAFF.

The rearrangement joins TRBV20-1 to TRBJ2-5; D is uncertain. The V end lost 7 bases, the J end lost 2 bases, and 8 bases lay between the germline ends. The CDR3 has 11 residues. The V gene's germline CDR1 is DFQATT and CDR2 SNEGSKA (reference sequence). The CDR3 region has the DNA TGCAGTGGGGGTCTTCAAGAGACCCAGTACTTC. Translation: CSGGLQETQYF.

Points on this clone: Other DNA sequences in this specimen translate into the identical CDR3. The chain links TRBV19 to TRBJ1-1; 8 bases line up with TRBD1. Per the germline V gene, CDR1 is LNHDA and CDR2 is SQIVND (reference sequence). CDR3 length: 14 residues. Trimming cost V 3 bases and J 5 bases; bases outside gene matches: 5. CDR3 DNA: TGTGCCAGTAGTATTACAGGGGGAGGGACTGAAGCTTTCTTT. This translates into CASSITGGGTEAFF.

This clone was counted once. The V gene is TRBV18, the J gene TRBJ2-7, with TRBD1 matching over 9 bases. Trimming cost V 3 bases and J 4 bases; bases outside gene matches: 13. Germline CDR1 is KGHSH and CDR2 is LQKENI. The CDR3 covers 17 residues. Here the CDR3 reads CASSPFLRGQGGYEQYF. CDR3 nucleotide sequence: TGTGCCAGCTCACCCTTCCTGAGGGGACAGGGTGGATACGAGCAGTACTTC.